This T cell receptor (beta chain) was observed in a study of T cell responses to AZD1222 COVID-19 vaccine. TCRdb's copy holds only in-frame clones and misses some; the assay was immunoSEQ multiplex PCR. Here the sample spans some 60,000 clones, about 74% being singletons. The CDR3 has 18 residues. J gave up 0 bases and V 0 bases, and 6 bases lay outside the gene matches. Germline loops: CDR1 SGHNT, CDR2 YYREEE (reference sequence). Sequences were derived from peripheral blood, sampled 28 days after the second AZD1222 dose. The sequence came from an adult who received the AZD1222 COVID-19 vaccine. V usage is TRBV5-4 and J usage is TRBJ2-3, with 11 bases that match TRBD2. CDR3 sequence (DNA): TGTGCCAGCAGCTTGGGTCTAGCGGGGGGCTCTAGCACAGATACGCAGTATTTT. Translated, it gives CASSLGLAGGSSTDTQYF.